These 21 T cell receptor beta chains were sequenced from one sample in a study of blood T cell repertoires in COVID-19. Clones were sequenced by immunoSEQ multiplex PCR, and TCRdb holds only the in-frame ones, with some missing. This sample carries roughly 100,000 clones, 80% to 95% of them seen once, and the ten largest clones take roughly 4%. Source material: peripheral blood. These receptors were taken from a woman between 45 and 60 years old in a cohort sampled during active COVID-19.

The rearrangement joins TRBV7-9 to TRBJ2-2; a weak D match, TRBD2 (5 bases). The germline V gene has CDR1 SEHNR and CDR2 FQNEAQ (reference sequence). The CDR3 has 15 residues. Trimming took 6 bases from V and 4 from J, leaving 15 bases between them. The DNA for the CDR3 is TGTGCCAGCAGACCCGCGGGCAGGACCACCGGGGAGCTGTTTTTT. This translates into CASRPAGRTTGELFF.

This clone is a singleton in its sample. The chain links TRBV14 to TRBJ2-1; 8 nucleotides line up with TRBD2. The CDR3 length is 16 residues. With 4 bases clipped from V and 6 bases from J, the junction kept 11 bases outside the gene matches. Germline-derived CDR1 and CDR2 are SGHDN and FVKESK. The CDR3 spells CASSRPGTSSFNEQFF. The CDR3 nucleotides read TGTGCCAGCAGCCGCCCCGGGACTAGTTCTTTCAATGAGCAGTTCTTC.

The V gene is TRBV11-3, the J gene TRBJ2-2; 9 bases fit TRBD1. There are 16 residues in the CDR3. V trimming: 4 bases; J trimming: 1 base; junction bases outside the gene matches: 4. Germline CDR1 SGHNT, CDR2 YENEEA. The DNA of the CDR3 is TGTGCCAGCAGCTCCTGGGACAGGGAGAACACCGGGGAGCTGTTTTTT. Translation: CASSSWDRENTGELFF.

The CDR3 reads CASTRDTRFGGYTF. CDR3 nucleotides: TGTGCCAGCACCCGGGACACCCGTTTTGGGGGCTACACCTTC. The chain employs TRBV27 and TRBJ1-2, with D possibly matching TRBD1 (6 bases). V lost 7 bases, J lost 8 bases, and 20 bases lay in between. Germline V gene sequence: CDR1 MNHEY, CDR2 SMNVEV (reference sequence). This CDR3 is built from 14 residues.

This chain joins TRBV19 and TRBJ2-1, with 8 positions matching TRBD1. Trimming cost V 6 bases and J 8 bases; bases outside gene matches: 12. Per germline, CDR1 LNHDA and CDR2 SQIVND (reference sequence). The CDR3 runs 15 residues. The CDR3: CASRAPGGLRDEQFF. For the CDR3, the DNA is TGTGCCAGTAGGGCCCCAGGGGGCCTTAGGGATGAGCAGTTCTTC.

The CDR3 loop is CASSLQGVETQYF. In DNA, the CDR3 is TGTGCCAGCAGCTTACAGGGGGTCGAGACCCAGTACTTC. The chain joins TRBV11-3 to TRBJ2-5, with TRBD1 matching 7 bases. Germline assignment: CDR1 SGHNT and CDR2 YENEEA. Germline trimming cut 2 bases from V and 5 bases from J; bases unmatched to any gene: 2. This CDR3 is built from 13 residues.

The CDR3 reads CSLAGVKETQYF. The CDR3 DNA follows: TGCAGTTTAGCGGGAGTAAAGGAGACCCAGTACTTC. The V gene is TRBV29-1, the J gene TRBJ2-5; 9 bases map to TRBD2. CDR1 SQVTM and CDR2 ANQGSEA come from the germline V gene. The CDR3 is 12 amino acids.

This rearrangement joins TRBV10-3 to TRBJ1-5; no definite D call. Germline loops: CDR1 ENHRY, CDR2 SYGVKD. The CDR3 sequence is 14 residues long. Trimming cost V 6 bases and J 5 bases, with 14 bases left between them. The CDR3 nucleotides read TGTGCCATCAGCGGACCCGGGGAAGATCAGCCCCAGCATTTT. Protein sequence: CAISGPGEDQPQHF.

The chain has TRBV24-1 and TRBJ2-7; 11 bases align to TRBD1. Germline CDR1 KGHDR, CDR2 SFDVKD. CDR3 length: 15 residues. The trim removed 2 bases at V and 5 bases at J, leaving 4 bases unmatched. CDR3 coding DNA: TGTGCCACCAGTGATTCCAGGACAGGGGGCGACGAGCAGTACTTC. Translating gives CATSDSRTGGDEQYF.

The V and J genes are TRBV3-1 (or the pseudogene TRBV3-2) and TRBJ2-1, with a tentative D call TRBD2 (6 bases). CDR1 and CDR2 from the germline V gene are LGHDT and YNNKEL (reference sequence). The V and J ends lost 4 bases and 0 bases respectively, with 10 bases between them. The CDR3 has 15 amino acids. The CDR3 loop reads CASSRAGSSYNEQFF. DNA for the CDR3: TGTGCCAGCAGCCGGGCGGGAAGCTCCTACAATGAGCAGTTCTTC.

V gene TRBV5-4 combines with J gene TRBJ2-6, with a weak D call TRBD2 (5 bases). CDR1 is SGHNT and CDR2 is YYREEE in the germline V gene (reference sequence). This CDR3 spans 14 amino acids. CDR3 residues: CASESRSGANVLTF. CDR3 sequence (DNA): TGTGCTAGCGAAAGCCGCTCTGGGGCCAACGTCCTGACTTTC. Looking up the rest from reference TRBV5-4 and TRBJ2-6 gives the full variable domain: ETGVTQSPTHLIKTRGQQVTLRCSSQSGHNTVSWYQQALGQGPQFIFQYYREEENGRGNFPPRFSGLQFPNYSSELNVNALELDDSALYLCASESRSGANVLTFGAGSRLTVL.

The DNA of the CDR3 is TGTGCCAGCAGTTACCAGCGGGAGCTTGGCTACGAGCAGTACTTC. It is translated as CASSYQRELGYEQYF. The V call is TRBV6-5, the J call TRBJ2-7; 8 nucleotides line up with TRBD2. Germline V gives CDR1 MNHEY, CDR2 SVGAGI. Trimming took 2 bases from V and 3 from J; bases not matched to a gene: 6. The CDR3 runs to 15 residues.

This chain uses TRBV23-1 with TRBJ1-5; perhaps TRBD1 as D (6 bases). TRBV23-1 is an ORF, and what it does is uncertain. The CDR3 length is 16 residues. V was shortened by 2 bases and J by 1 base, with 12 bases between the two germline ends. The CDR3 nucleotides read TGCGCCAGCAGTCAACCGGGACACCCCAGCAATCAGCCCCAGCATTTT. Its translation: CASSQPGHPSNQPQHF.

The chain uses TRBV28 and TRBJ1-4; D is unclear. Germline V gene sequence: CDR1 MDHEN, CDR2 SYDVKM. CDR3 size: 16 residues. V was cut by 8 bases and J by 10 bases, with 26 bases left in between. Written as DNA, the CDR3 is TGTGCCAGCGCTGAGTTACGGAAGACAACTTTTGGAAAACTGTTTTTT. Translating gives CASAELRKTTFGKLFF.

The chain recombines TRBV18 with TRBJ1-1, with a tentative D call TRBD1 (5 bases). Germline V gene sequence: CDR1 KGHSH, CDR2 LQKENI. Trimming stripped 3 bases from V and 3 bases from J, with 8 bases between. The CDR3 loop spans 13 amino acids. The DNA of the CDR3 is TGTGCCAGCTCACCCGGAGGGGACACTGAAGCTTTCTTT. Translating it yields CASSPGGDTEAFF.

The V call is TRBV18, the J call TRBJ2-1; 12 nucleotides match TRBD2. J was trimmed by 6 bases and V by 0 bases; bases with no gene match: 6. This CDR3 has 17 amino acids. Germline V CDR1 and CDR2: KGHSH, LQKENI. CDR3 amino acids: CASSPPTSGSSINEQFF. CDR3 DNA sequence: TGTGCCAGCTCACCACCGACTAGCGGGAGCAGTATCAATGAGCAGTTCTTC.

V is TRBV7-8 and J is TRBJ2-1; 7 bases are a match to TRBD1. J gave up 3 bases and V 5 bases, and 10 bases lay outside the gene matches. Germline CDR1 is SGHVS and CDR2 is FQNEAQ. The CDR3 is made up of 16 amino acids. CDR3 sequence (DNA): TGTGCCAGCAGCCAACCCTTCCGGGACAGCTACAATGAGCAGTTCTTC. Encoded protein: CASSQPFRDSYNEQFF.

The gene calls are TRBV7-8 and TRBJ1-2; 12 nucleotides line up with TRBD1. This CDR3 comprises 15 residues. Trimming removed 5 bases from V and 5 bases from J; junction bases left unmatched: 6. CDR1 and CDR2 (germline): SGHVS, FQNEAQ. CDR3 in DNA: TGTGCCAGCAGCGCGGGACAGGGGGCTGGTTATGGCTACACCTTC. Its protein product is CASSAGQGAGYGYTF.

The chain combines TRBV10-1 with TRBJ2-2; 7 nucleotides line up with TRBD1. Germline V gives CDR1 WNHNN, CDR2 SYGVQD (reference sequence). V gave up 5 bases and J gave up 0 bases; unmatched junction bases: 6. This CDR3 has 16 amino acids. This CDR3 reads CASSRQGPPNTGELFF. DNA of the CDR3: TGCGCCAGCAGTAGACAGGGTCCTCCGAACACCGGGGAGCTGTTTTTT.

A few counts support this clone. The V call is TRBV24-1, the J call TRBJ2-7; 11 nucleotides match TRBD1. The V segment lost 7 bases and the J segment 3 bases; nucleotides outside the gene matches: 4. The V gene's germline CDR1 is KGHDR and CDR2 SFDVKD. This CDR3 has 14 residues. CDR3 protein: CATSPGTGGYEQYF. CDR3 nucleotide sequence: TGTGCCACCAGCCCCGGGACAGGGGGCTACGAGCAGTACTTC.

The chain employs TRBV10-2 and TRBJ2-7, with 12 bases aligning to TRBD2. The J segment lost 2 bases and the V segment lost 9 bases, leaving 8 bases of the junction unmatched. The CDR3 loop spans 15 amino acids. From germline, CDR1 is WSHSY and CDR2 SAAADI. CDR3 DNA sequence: TGCGCCAGTAGAAAGACTAGCGGGAGCCCCTACGAGCAGTACTTC. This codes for CASRKTSGSPYEQYF.